This T cell receptor (beta chain) appears in the sequencing data of a study of control samples from healthy donors and cancer patients (dated by TCRdb to the early 2020s). The CDR3, from cysteine to phenylalanine, totals 12 residues. The DNA shown is the 36-base CDR3, in frame from base 1. V gives up 1 base and J gives up 9 bases, and the segment between their germline ends measures 9 bases. CDR1 and CDR2 were assigned from the germline V gene as SNHLY and FYNNEI. Details on this clone: Its antigen specificity is not known. No qualities accompany the bases; no much larger clone lies one base away.

Library preparation used the immunoSEQ multiplex PCR assay. TCRdb took this table from immuneACCESS and kept in-frame rearrangements with V and J called. Such tables lack part of the clones; where checked against another copy, unresolved V genes explain under half of the gap, and the rest is unexplained. In all, the sample holds about 180,000 clones, and nearly 90% of those were seen once. The top ten constitute 1.2% to 1.5% of the sample. The source is a woman in her forties or fifties in good health. Recombination linked TRBV2 to TRBJ1-1; the D gene is perhaps TRBD1, on 6 matching bases. The sample comprised blood. CDR3 region: CASSEEGVQAFF. The nucleotide sequence is given as TGTGCCAGCAGTGAAGAGGGGGTCCAAGCTTTCTTT.